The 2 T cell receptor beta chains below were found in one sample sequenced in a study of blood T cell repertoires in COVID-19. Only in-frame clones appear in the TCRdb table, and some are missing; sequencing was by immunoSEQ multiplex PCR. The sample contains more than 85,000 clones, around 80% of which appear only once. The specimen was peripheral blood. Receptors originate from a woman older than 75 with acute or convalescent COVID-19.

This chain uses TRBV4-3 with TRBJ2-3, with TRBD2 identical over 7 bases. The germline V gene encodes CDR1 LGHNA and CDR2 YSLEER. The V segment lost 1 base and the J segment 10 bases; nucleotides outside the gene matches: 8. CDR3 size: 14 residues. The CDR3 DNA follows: TGCGCCAGCAGCCAAGTCGCGTGGAGCGGGGCGCAGTATTTT. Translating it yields CASSQVAWSGAQYF.

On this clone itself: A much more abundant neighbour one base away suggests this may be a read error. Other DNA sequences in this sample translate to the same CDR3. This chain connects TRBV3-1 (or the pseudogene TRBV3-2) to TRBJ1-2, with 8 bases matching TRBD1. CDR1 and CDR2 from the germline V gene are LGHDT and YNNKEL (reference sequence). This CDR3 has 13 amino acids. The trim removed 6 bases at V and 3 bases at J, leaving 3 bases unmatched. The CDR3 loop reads CASSQQGDYGYTF. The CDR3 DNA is TGTGCCAGCAGTCAACAGGGGGACTATGGCTACACCTTC.